A single sample gave rise to the 3 T cell receptor beta chains below, sequenced in a study of human T cells and chemical hapten exposure. One entry per CDR3 protein, called by TCRdb with MiXCR from the RACE reads. The data hold about 130,000 distinct CDR3 sequences, with roughly 9% observed a single time. Noted time point: healthy volunteer bleed at 2 weeks. Total RNA extraction was carried out from unfractionated whole blood. The source material was whole blood. Receptor source: a male donor in good health. Some clones in this sample may be carry-over from other donors' samples.

This clonotype was observed a few times. The genes are TRBV7-9 and TRBJ2-2; D is uncertain. Germline CDR1 and CDR2: SEHNR and FQNEAQ (reference sequence). The V gene lost 5 bases and the J gene lost 4 bases, with 2 bases spanning the gap. The CDR3 contains 11 residues. The CDR3 DNA reads as TGTGCCAGCAGCACCACCGGGGAGCTGTTTTTT. It encodes CASSTTGELFF.

This clonotype was detected a few times. The V gene is TRBV2, the J gene TRBJ2-2, with 10 bases matching TRBD2. From germline, CDR1 is SNHLY and CDR2 FYNNEI. The CDR3 runs to 16 residues. Unmatched junction bases numbered 7, after V lost 6 bases and J lost 3 bases. The CDR3 DNA reads TGTGCCAGCAGGCAGACTAGCGGGCTTCACACCGGGGAGCTGTTTTTT. This sequence encodes CASRQTSGLHTGELFF.

This clonotype occurred many times. The gene calls are TRBV7-9 and TRBJ2-1; D unclear. This CDR3 spans 13 amino acids. V was cut by 1 base and J by 5 bases, with 6 bases left in between. Germline V gives CDR1 SEHNR, CDR2 FQNEAQ (reference sequence). The CDR3 loop is CASSLGADNEQFF. In nucleotides, the CDR3 is TGTGCCAGCAGCTTAGGAGCTGACAATGAGCAGTTCTTC.